The rows below give T cell receptor beta chains drawn from one sample of a study of blood T cell repertoires in COVID-19. The table came from immunoSEQ multiplex PCR; TCRdb's copy has only in-frame clones and leaves some out. The profile shows approximately 110,000 clones, around 74% of them singletons. The sample was peripheral blood. Source of these receptors: a woman in her 70s with acute or convalescent COVID-19. CDR3s include the opening cysteine and the closing phenylalanine or tryptophan. D genes are given only for firm matches. The size entry is marked missing in some rows and otherwise reads once, few, many or a size class.

v_gene	d_gene	abundance	j_gene	CDR3nt	CDR3aa
TRBV19	-	-	TRBJ1-5	TGTGCCAGTAGTATATCCGTTAGCAATCAGCCCCAGCATTTT	CASSISVSNQPQHF
TRBV7-6	TRBD1	-	TRBJ1-5	TGTGCCAGCAGCTTAGATCCAGGGGGTAATCAGCCCCAGCATTTT	CASSLDPGGNQPQHF
TRBV27	-	-	TRBJ1-4	TGTGCCAGCAGTTATTTTGGGCCAGGTCGGGAAAAACTGTTTTTT	CASSYFGPGREKLFF
TRBV4-2	TRBD1	once	TRBJ2-7	TGTGCCAGCAGCCATACAGGACAGGGGGTATACGAGCAGTACTTC	CASSHTGQGVYEQYF
TRBV7-9	-	few	TRBJ2-1	TGTGCCAGCAGCTTACCCCCGCGATTCTCCTACAATGAGCAGTTCTTC	CASSLPPRFSYNEQFF
TRBV12-3/TRBV12-4	-	-	TRBJ1-1	TGTGCCAGCAGATCACCTGGAGAAACTGAAGCTTTCTTT	CASRSPGETEAFF
TRBV5-1	TRBD2	few	TRBJ2-7	TGCGCCAGCTTGAGCGGTCGGGGGGGCCGGGGGTGGGAGCAGTACTTC	CASLSGRGGRGWEQYF
TRBV7-9	TRBD1	-	TRBJ1-1	TGTGCCAGCAGCTTTAGGGGGACAGGTCGGAATACTAACACTGAAGCTTTCTTT	CASSFRGTGRNTNTEAFF
TRBV6-5	-	-	TRBJ2-1	TGTGCCAGCAGTTATCGAATAGCGCACAATGAGCAGTTCTTC	CASSYRIAHNEQFF
TRBV7-9	-	-	TRBJ2-1	TGTGCCAGCAGCTTAGTACTCCTTAATGAGCAGTTCTTC	CASSLVLLNEQFF
TRBV6-2/TRBV6-3	TRBD2	-	TRBJ2-3	TGTGCCAGCAGTTACGGGCGGGGGGGCACAGATACGCAGTATTTT	CASSYGRGGTDTQYF
TRBV7-8	-	-	TRBJ1-6	TGTGCCAGCAGCTTAGTAGGGGCGGATTCACCCCTCCACTTT	CASSLVGADSPLHF
TRBV6-5	-	-	TRBJ2-2	TGTGCCAGCAGTCCCGGACTGAACACCGGGGAGCTGTTTTTT	CASSPGLNTGELFF
TRBV7-7	-	-	TRBJ2-2	TGTGCCAGCAGCCCCTCCTTGGGGGAGCTGTTTTTT	CASSPSLGELFF
TRBV7-2	-	-	TRBJ2-5	TGTGCCAGCAGCCCAGGGAGGAACAAAGAGACCCAGTACTTC	CASSPGRNKETQYF
TRBV27	-	-	TRBJ2-1	TGTGCCAGCAGCCACACAGGGAAGACCTACAATGAGCAGTTCTTC	CASSHTGKTYNEQFF
TRBV9	-	-	TRBJ2-2	TGTGCCAGCAGCGTCTCAAATAGCGCGAACACCGGGGAGCTGTTTTTT	CASSVSNSANTGELFF
TRBV2	TRBD2	-	TRBJ2-7	TGTGCCACCCGTGGGACTAGCGGACGCTACGAGCAGTACTTC	CATRGTSGRYEQYF
TRBV7-9	TRBD1	few	TRBJ1-2	TGTGCCAGCAGCTTCGACAGGGCCTATGGCTACACCTTC	CASSFDRAYGYTF
TRBV9	TRBD1	-	TRBJ2-3	TGTGCCAGCGGCCGGGACAGGGGTGATACGCAGTATTTT	CASGRDRGDTQYF
TRBV5-4	TRBD2	-	TRBJ2-7	TGTGCCAGCAGCGCCCGGGGGGGCCCGGACGAGCAGTACTTC	CASSARGGPDEQYF
TRBV30	TRBD1	few	TRBJ1-1	TGTGCCTGGGGACAGGGGGACACTGAAGCTTTCTTT	CAWGQGDTEAFF
TRBV11-2	-	few	TRBJ1-5	TGTGCCAGCAGCTTAGCCAGGGCTGATCAGCCCCAGCATTTT	CASSLARADQPQHF
TRBV2	TRBD1	-	TRBJ1-3	TGTGCCAGCAGACAAAGGGACAGGGTATATGGAAACACCATATATTTT	CASRQRDRVYGNTIYF
TRBV29-1	-	-	TRBJ2-2	TGCAGCTACCGGCGGCCGAACACCGGGGAGCTGTTTTTT	CSYRRPNTGELFF
TRBV19	-	-	TRBJ2-1	TGTGCCAGTAGTCGCCGGGATCAGGCGTCCTACAATGAGCAGTTCTTC	CASSRRDQASYNEQFF
TRBV12-3/TRBV12-4	-	-	TRBJ1-1	TGTGCCAGCAAGATGACAGGGAACACTGAAGCTTTCTTT	CASKMTGNTEAFF
TRBV18	-	-	TRBJ2-3	TGTGCCAGCTCACCACTTAGAAAATTAACGGTTACAGATACGCAGTATTTT	CASSPLRKLTVTDTQYF
TRBV4-1	TRBD2	-	TRBJ2-7	TGCGCCAGCAGCCAACTAGCGGGGGACCCCTACGAGCAGTACTTC	CASSQLAGDPYEQYF
TRBV19	TRBD1	-	TRBJ2-2	TGTGCCAGTAGAATCCAGGGGGCGACCGGGGAGCTGTTTTTT	CASRIQGATGELFF
TRBV5-1	TRBD2	-	TRBJ2-7	TGCGCCCGTTTGAGCGGTTGGGGGGGCCGGGGGGGGCAGCAGTACTTC	CARLSGWGGRGGQQYF
TRBV18	TRBD2	-	TRBJ2-1	TGTGCCAGCTCCAGTAGGGGTAGCGGGGAGTCCTTTGGTGAGCAGTTCTTC	CASSSRGSGESFGEQFF
TRBV20-1	-	-	TRBJ2-5	TGCAGTGCTAGTAGGGGGGGCCCCCAAGAGACCCAGTACTTC	CSASRGGPQETQYF
TRBV7-2	-	-	TRBJ2-5	TGTGCCAGCAGCTTGGGAGGGGGGGTTCAAGAGACCCAGTACTTC	CASSLGGGVQETQYF
TRBV4-2	TRBD1	-	TRBJ1-3	TGTGCCAGCAGCCAAGAAGGTGACAGGGCTCCCGGAAACACCATATATTTT	CASSQEGDRAPGNTIYF
TRBV30	TRBD2	few	TRBJ2-7	TGTGCCTGGAGTGTACAACCGGGGGGCGAGCAGTACTTC	CAWSVQPGGEQYF
TRBV5-1	-	-	TRBJ2-7	TGCGCCAGCAGCTTGGGGCTGGACTCTGACTACGAGCAGTACTTC	CASSLGLDSDYEQYF
TRBV11-3	-	-	TRBJ2-1	TGTGCCAGCAGCCGGGACACCAGCTCCTACAATGAGCAGTTCTTC	CASSRDTSSYNEQFF
TRBV25-1	-	few	TRBJ1-4	TGTGCCAGCGCGGGCCGTGAGGAAAAACTGTTTTTT	CASAGREEKLFF
TRBV6-5	TRBD1	-	TRBJ2-1	TGTGCCAGCAGTTTGGGACAGGGGATTGGTAGGAATGAGCAGTTCTTC	CASSLGQGIGRNEQFF
TRBV5-1	TRBD1	few	TRBJ1-1	TGCGCCAGCAGCGTACGACAGGGGTCCCTGAACACTGAAGCTTTCTTT	CASSVRQGSLNTEAFF
TRBV7-2	TRBD1	-	TRBJ1-3	TGTGCCAGCAGCTCCAGGACAGGGGGAGGAGGAAACACCATATATTTT	CASSSRTGGGGNTIYF
TRBV19	TRBD1	-	TRBJ1-1	TGTGCCAGTAGTGCCGACAGGGGAAACACTGAAGCTTTCTTT	CASSADRGNTEAFF
TRBV19	-	-	TRBJ1-2	TGTGCAACCAAGGGGCGAGGGACAAACTATGGCTACACCTTC	CATKGRGTNYGYTF
TRBV13	TRBD1	many	TRBJ1-6	TGTGCCAGCAGTAAACAGGGGGCCAGGAATTCACCCCTCCACTTT	CASSKQGARNSPLHF
TRBV24-1	TRBD1	-	TRBJ2-3	TGTGCCACCAGTGATTTTGAGGACAGGGGGCGAAATACGCAGTATTTT	CATSDFEDRGRNTQYF
TRBV6-1	-	-	TRBJ1-2	TGTGCCAGCAGTGAAGCAGGGGGTTATGGCTACACCTTC	CASSEAGGYGYTF
TRBV6-4	TRBD1	-	TRBJ1-2	TGTGCCAGCAGTGCAAAGACAGGGGCCGCCTCCAACTATGGCTACACCTTC	CASSAKTGAASNYGYTF
TRBV18	-	-	TRBJ1-1	TGTGCCAGCTCACCGCAGGTTAAGGACACTGAAGCTTTCTTT	CASSPQVKDTEAFF
TRBV28	TRBD1	few	TRBJ1-1	TGTGCCAGCAGGGGGACAGGGGTAATTACTGAAGCTTTCTTT	CASRGTGVITEAFF
TRBV5-4	TRBD1	once	TRBJ2-6	TGTGCCAGCAGCTTGGGGGGACAGTTCTCTGGGGCCAACGTCCTGACTTTC	CASSLGGQFSGANVLTF
TRBV9	TRBD2	-	TRBJ2-7	TGTGCCAGCAGCGCCTTCGGGGGGAACTACGAGCAGTACTTC	CASSAFGGNYEQYF
TRBV3-1/TRBV3-2	-	-	TRBJ1-6	TGTGCCAGCAGCCCCCAGGTGCCCGCCGGGACACCCCTCCACTTT	CASSPQVPAGTPLHF
TRBV7-9	TRBD1	-	TRBJ1-2	TGTGCCAGCAGCCGAGACAGGGGGCTCTCCTTC	CASSRDRGLSF